Listed below are T cell receptor beta chains from one sample, sequenced in a study of blood T cells in healthy people across ages. From the 5' RACE reads, TCRdb called clonotypes with MiXCR, one entry per CDR3 protein. The sample includes about 900,000 distinct CDR3 sequences, less than 80% of them seen just once. Specimen: blood. The receptors originated from a man aged 25-45 years in good health. Both conserved end residues are part of each CDR3. A D gene is named only where the DNA matches it firmly. Clone size, where shown, is once, few, many, or a class for clones that have expanded.

TRBV27	TRBJ2-1	14	.	.	CASSLRPVSNEQFF	TGTGCCAGCAGCCTGAGACCGGTATCGAATGAGCAGTTCTTC
TRBV4-3	TRBJ2-7	15	.	.	CVSSQAKVGNPEQYF	TGCGTCAGCAGCCAAGCAAAAGTAGGGAACCCCGAGCAGTACTTC
TRBV7-9	TRBJ2-7	14	TRBD1	.	CASSLAAWDSEQYF	TGTGCCAGCAGCTTAGCCGCCTGGGACAGCGAGCAGTACTTC
TRBV11-2	TRBJ2-5	15	TRBD2	.	CASSLVSAGQETQYF	TGTGCCAGCAGCTTAGTTTCAGCGGGACAAGAGACCCAGTACTTC
TRBV15	TRBJ2-3	16	TRBD1	.	CATEPSGTGRTDTQYF	TGTGCCACCGAACCATCCGGGACAGGGCGCACAGATACGCAGTATTTT
TRBV28	TRBJ2-5	12	.	.	CASSKTWETQYF	TGTGCCAGCAGTAAGACATGGGAGACCCAGTACTTC
TRBV20-1	TRBJ2-1	13	.	.	CSARRRGRTEQFF	TGCAGTGCTAGAAGGAGGGGCCGCACTGAGCAGTTCTTC
TRBV12-5	TRBJ2-5	13	.	few	CASGPGKGETQYF	TGTGCTAGTGGTCCGGGCAAAGGGGAGACCCAGTACTTC
TRBV4-3	TRBJ2-3	15	.	few	CASSQGGVRSDTQYF	TGCGCCAGCAGCCAAGGCGGAGTTCGTTCCGATACGCAGTATTTT
TRBV20-1	TRBJ1-6	11	.	.	CSASIGPQHHF	TGCAGTGCTAGCATCGGGCCCCAACACCACTTT
TRBV2	TRBJ1-2	14	.	.	CASSEQGTSYGYTF	TGTGCCAGCAGTGAACAAGGTACCAGTTATGGCTACACCTTC
TRBV7-8	TRBJ1-2	15	TRBD1	.	CASSDRQGGRYGYTF	TGTGCCAGCAGCGACAGACAGGGGGGCCGGTATGGCTACACCTTC
TRBV3-1	TRBJ2-5	14	.	.	CASSQDLTSGPPYF	TGTGCCAGCAGCCAAGATCTTACCAGCGGCCCTCCGTACTTC
TRBV6-5	TRBJ1-5	15	TRBD1	.	CASSRTGSGNQPQHF	TGTGCCAGCAGTCGGACAGGGAGTGGCAATCAGCCCCAGCATTTT
TRBV28	TRBJ2-1	17	TRBD2	once	CASSPPSPLAGHNEQFF	TGTGCCAGCAGTCCTCCCTCCCCTCTAGCGGGGCACAATGAGCAGTTCTTC
TRBV20-1	TRBJ2-5	13	.	.	CSAQKSLGETQYF	TGCAGTGCTCAGAAGTCACTCGGGGAGACCCAGTACTTC
TRBV12-3/TRBV12-4	TRBJ1-2	16	TRBD1	.	CASSLGWGQSYYGYTF	TGTGCCAGCAGTTTAGGGTGGGGACAGTCATACTATGGCTACACCTTC
TRBV20-1	TRBJ2-7	12	.	.	CSARARDYEQYF	TGCAGTGCTAGGGCCAGAGACTACGAGCAGTACTTC
TRBV6-6	TRBJ2-1	13	TRBD2	.	CASSYLAGNGQFF	TGTGCCAGCAGTTACCTAGCGGGGAATGGGCAGTTCTTC
TRBV7-3	TRBJ2-1	13	.	.	CASSLWVGNEQFF	TGTGCCAGCAGCTTATGGGTGGGGAATGAGCAGTTCTTC
TRBV27	TRBJ1-5	18	.	.	CASSSLPSSVYSNQPQHF	TGTGCCAGCAGTTCCCTTCCCTCGTCCGTTTATAGCAATCAGCCCCAGCATTTT
TRBV6-2/TRBV6-3	TRBJ2-1	14	.	few	CASGDSFSYNEQFF	TGTGCCAGCGGGGACTCCTTTTCCTACAATGAGCAGTTCTTC
TRBV27	TRBJ2-1	15	.	many	CASSLTGGRWDEQFF	TGTGCCAGCAGTTTAACGGGGGGCCGTTGGGATGAGCAGTTCTTC
TRBV7-2	TRBJ2-5	14	.	.	CASSLANAQETQYF	TGTGCCAGCAGCTTAGCGAATGCCCAAGAGACCCAGTACTTC
TRBV28	TRBJ1-2	13	TRBD1	.	CASGRQGALGYTF	TGTGCCAGCGGGAGACAGGGGGCGCTGGGCTACACCTTC
TRBV24-1	TRBJ1-2	14	TRBD1	many	CATSETDRVAGYTF	TGTGCCACCAGTGAGACCGACAGGGTAGCGGGCTACACCTTC
TRBV7-2	TRBJ2-3	12	.	.	CASSRSTDTRYF	TGTGCCAGCAGCCGCAGCACAGATACGCGGTATTTT
TRBV27	TRBJ2-7	13	.	.	CASSFDANYEQYF	TGTGCCAGCAGTTTCGACGCCAATTACGAGCAGTACTTC
TRBV6-2/TRBV6-3	TRBJ1-2	15	TRBD1	.	CASSRDSPGDDGYTF	TGTGCCAGCAGTCGGGACAGCCCGGGCGACGATGGCTACACCTTC
TRBV4-3	TRBJ2-7	13	.	.	CASSVTRRYEQYF	TGCGCCAGCAGCGTTACTAGGCGCTACGAGCAGTACTTC
TRBV7-9	TRBJ1-4	14	.	.	CASSLGAFTEKLFF	TGTGCCAGCAGCTTAGGGGCCTTCACCGAAAAACTGTTTTTT
TRBV2	TRBJ2-2	14	TRBD2	.	CASQGGTNTGELFF	TGTGCCAGCCAGGGAGGGACCAACACCGGGGAGCTGTTTTTT
TRBV4-3	TRBJ2-1	17	.	.	CASSQDVWSSTGNEQFF	TGCGCCAGCAGCCAAGATGTTTGGTCTTCGACAGGCAATGAGCAGTTCTTC
TRBV6-2/TRBV6-3	TRBJ2-7	14	.	.	CASTERDGYYEQYF	TGTGCCAGCACCGAACGGGACGGCTACTACGAGCAGTACTTC
TRBV28	TRBJ2-7	14	.	.	CASRPGRYSYEQYF	TGTGCCAGCAGGCCAGGACGATACTCCTACGAGCAGTACTTC
TRBV7-9	TRBJ2-7	15	.	.	CASSRVVGTYNEQYF	TGTGCCAGCAGCCGGGTCGTCGGTACCTACAATGAGCAGTACTTC
TRBV9	TRBJ2-4	14	.	few	CASSAEQGQNIQYF	TGTGCCAGCAGCGCCGAACAGGGTCAAAACATTCAGTACTTC
TRBV29-1	TRBJ2-3	13	.	.	CSVVTGGTDTQYF	TGCAGCGTTGTTACGGGGGGCACAGATACGCAGTATTTT
TRBV4-2	TRBJ1-5	15	TRBD1	.	CASSTGQGGNQPQHF	TGTGCCAGCAGCACGGGACAGGGCGGCAATCAGCCCCAGCATTTT
TRBV7-9	TRBJ2-1	16	.	many	CASSLSGTRSGNEQFF	TGTGCCAGCAGCTTATCGGGGACGCGCAGTGGGAATGAGCAGTTCTTC